The clone carrying this TCR beta chain is judged medium-sized. What it binds is not known. The library came from three nested PCR rounds adapted from ARM-PCR protocols. TCRdb re-called the multiplex PCR reads with MiXCR, one entry per CDR3 protein. The sample has some 100,000 distinct CDR3 sequences; 80% are singletons. The trim removed 6 bases at V and 10 bases at J, leaving 16 bases unmatched. Germline loops: CDR1 MNHNY, CDR2 SVGAGI (reference sequence). This CDR3 region has 15 residues. This sample is drawn from a study of tumor and adjacent non-tumor tissue in lung cancer. On the study more broadly: Each sample yielded approximately 4 million productive TCRbeta reads on average. General observations from the study: Compared with tumor, normal lung showed significantly lower TCR diversity.

RNA was extracted from bulk tissue without any cell sorting. Distant lung tissue was collected more than 3 cm away from the tumor edge. The chain links TRBV6-6 to TRBJ2-3; 7 bases are shared with TRBD2. Sequencing was done on a sample of distant non-tumor lung tissue. The receptor was isolated from a man in his 60s with small cell lung cancer. DNA for the CDR3: TGTGCCAGCAGAACACTAGCGTTAGGAATTATGGCGCAGTATTTT. Translating gives CASRTLALGIMAQYF.